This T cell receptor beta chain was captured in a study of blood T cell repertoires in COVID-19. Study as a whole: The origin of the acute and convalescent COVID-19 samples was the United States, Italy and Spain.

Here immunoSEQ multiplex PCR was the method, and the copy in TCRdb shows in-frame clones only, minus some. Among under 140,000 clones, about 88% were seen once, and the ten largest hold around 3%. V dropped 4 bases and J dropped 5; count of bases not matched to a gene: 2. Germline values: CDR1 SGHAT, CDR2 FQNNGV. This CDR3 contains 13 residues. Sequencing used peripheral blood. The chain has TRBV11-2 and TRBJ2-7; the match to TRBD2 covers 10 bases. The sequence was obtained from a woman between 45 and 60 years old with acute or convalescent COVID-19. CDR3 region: CASSSGLANEQYF. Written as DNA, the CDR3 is TGTGCCAGCAGCTCGGGACTAGCGAACGAGCAGTACTTC.